The 4 T cell receptor beta chains below all came from one sample that was sequenced in a study of blood T cell repertoires in COVID-19. Measured with immunoSEQ multiplex PCR; TCRdb has only the in-frame clones, and not every one. The sample yields approximately 93,000 clones, roughly three quarters seen once. The sequencing input was peripheral blood. The receptor source for this set is a woman at least 80 years old with acute or convalescent COVID-19.

This sequence joins TRBV7-2 and TRBJ2-1; no definite D call. The ends were cut back, 0 bases at V and 9 bases at J, with 9 bases in the middle. CDR1 is SGHTA, CDR2 FQGNSA, per germline. The CDR3 loop spans 13 amino acids. CDR3 DNA: TGTGCCAGCAGCTTAGCGGAGCTACTTGAGCAGTTCTTC. Protein product: CASSLAELLEQFF.

This clone occurred once. J is TRBJ1-1 and V is TRBV7-2; no reliable D call. Germline CDR1 is SGHTA and CDR2 is FQGNSA. CDR3 length: 15 amino acids. V lost 5 bases and J lost 0, with 13 bases in between. In nucleotides, the CDR3 is TGTGCCAGCAGCCCGGAGACGGGAATGAACACTGAAGCTTTCTTT. Translation: CASSPETGMNTEAFF.

The rearrangement links TRBV7-8 to TRBJ2-7; D is possibly TRBD2 (6 bases). Germline assignment: CDR1 SGHVS and CDR2 FQNEAQ. The V end lost 1 base, the J end lost 6 bases, and 10 bases lay between the germline ends. The CDR3 sequence is 13 residues long. The DNA for the CDR3 is TGTGCCAGCAGCTTAGGACTAGTGGGCGAGCAGTACTTC. It specifies CASSLGLVGEQYF.

The gene calls are TRBV15 and TRBJ1-5; D is unresolved. The germline V gene encodes CDR1 LNHNV and CDR2 YYDKDF (reference sequence). The CDR3 sequence is 17 residues long. V lost 1 base, J lost 2 bases, and 15 bases lay in between. CDR3 nucleotides: TGTGCCACCAGCAGAGGCGGGCCCTGGGGAGGCAATCAGCCCCAGCATTTT. As protein: CATSRGGPWGGNQPQHF. The full variable domain, in which reference TRBV15 and TRBJ1-5 provide the parts outside the CDR3, is DAMVIQNPRYQVTQFGKPVTLSCSQTLNHNVMYWYQQKSSQAPKLLFHYYDKDFNNEADTPDNFQSRRPNTSFCFLDIRSPGLGDTAMYLCATSRGGPWGGNQPQHFGDGTRLSIL.